A selection of T cell receptor beta chains follows, all from one sample in a study of blood T cell repertoires in COVID-19. Sequenced by immunoSEQ multiplex PCR; TCRdb stores in-frame clones only, minus some. Found here are under 130,000 clones, roughly nine tenths of them singletons; the top ten hold roughly a sixth. The sequenced material came from peripheral blood. The origin of the receptors is a woman older than 75 in a cohort sampled during active COVID-19. Both conserved end residues are trimmed from each CDR3.

v_call	j_call	cdr3_aa
TRBV5-1	TRBJ2-7	ASSLIGDEQY
TRBV4-1	TRBJ2-1	ASSQDGTRYNEQF
TRBV6-2/TRBV6-3	TRBJ1-2	ASSTFRARGYT
TRBV30	TRBJ1-1	AWTRNVDTEAF
TRBV7-9	TRBJ2-1	ASSLAVGGPGEQF
TRBV28	TRBJ2-2	ASKYTGELF
TRBV12-3/TRBV12-4	TRBJ2-7	ASSWELDEQY
TRBV27	TRBJ1-1	ASSLSMGAQGEAF
TRBV12-5	TRBJ2-1	ASGTLAGLSYNEQF
TRBV2	TRBJ2-5	ASSDRLAGETQY
TRBV11-3	TRBJ1-1	ASSLLGSTEAF
TRBV12-5	TRBJ2-1	ASGLGGGNEQF
TRBV3-1/TRBV3-2	TRBJ1-1	ASSQVNAEAF
TRBV5-1	TRBJ1-6	ASSLYGGNSPLH
TRBV18	TRBJ1-1	ASYTTTGGAAF
TRBV5-1	TRBJ2-2	ASSFSGRGTGELF
TRBV28	TRBJ2-2	ASSPQDRATGELF
TRBV27	TRBJ2-1	ASSSGTGVSYYNEQF
TRBV5-1	TRBJ2-7	ASSLWIANDEQY
TRBV7-9	TRBJ1-5	ASSHRGGNQPQH
TRBV6-5	TRBJ1-1	ATGQSSRTEAF
TRBV5-1	TRBJ2-7	ASNYGQYEQY